These 30 T cell receptor beta chains were sequenced from one sample in a study of cytomegalovirus exposure and HLA in healthy donors. PCR employed 60 Vbeta and 13 Jbeta primers. The data were produced by immunoSEQ multiplex PCR, yet TCRdb's version contains in-frame clones alone and is incomplete. The sample shows about 180,000 clones, 65% to 85% of them seen only once. Sequencing was done on a sample of PBMCs. These receptors came from a girl between 10 and 17 years old in good health and CMV-seropositive.

The chain joins TRBV6-5 to TRBJ2-7, with 7 bases that match TRBD2. Germline V CDR1 and CDR2: MNHEY, SVGAGI. The CDR3 is made up of 11 amino acids. V shed 8 bases and J 4 bases; nucleotides not matched to a gene: 2. The CDR3 protein is CASGGGYEQYF. CDR3 DNA: TGTGCCAGCGGGGGGGGATACGAGCAGTACTTC.

This chain uses TRBV10-3 with TRBJ2-7; weak D call: TRBD2 (5 bases). The V end lost 5 bases, the J end lost 2 bases, and 13 bases lay between the germline ends. CDR1 is ENHRY, CDR2 SYGVKD, per germline. The length of the CDR3 is 14 residues. This CDR3 is CAISSSGPTYEQYF. The CDR3, as DNA: TGTGCCATCAGTTCCAGCGGTCCCACCTACGAGCAGTACTTC.

The V gene is TRBV7-9, the J gene TRBJ2-1; the D gene is possibly TRBD2 (5 bases). This CDR3 is built from 13 residues. CDR1 and CDR2 from the germline V gene are SEHNR and FQNEAQ (reference sequence). Between the trimmed V and J ends, which lost 11 bases and 5 bases, there was a span of 16 bases. CDR3 coding DNA: TGTGCCGGGTCGGAGGACGCAAACAATGAGCAGTTCTTC. Translated: CAGSEDANNEQFF.

With regard to this clone: The junction shows a germline mismatch at one end, possibly a read error. The chain links TRBV2 to TRBJ2-3; D remains ambiguous. CDR1 and CDR2 (germline): SNHLY, FYNNEI. The CDR3 is 14 residues long. The CDR3, as DNA: TGTGCCAGCAGTTCAGACTCCAGCACCGATACGCAGTATTTT. As protein: CASSSDSSTDTQYF. The variable domain in full, with the rest retrieved from reference TRBV2 and TRBJ2-3, is EPEVTQTPSHQVTQMGQEVILRCVPISNHLYFYWYRQILGQKVEFLVSFYNNEISEKSEIFDDQFSVERPDGSNFTLKIRSTKLEDSAMYFCASSSDSSTDTQYFGPGTRLTVL.

This clone was recorded only once. The V call is TRBV10-2, the J call TRBJ1-1; D uncertain. V was pared by 3 bases and J by 2 bases, with 10 bases between. Germline V gene sequence: CDR1 WSHSY, CDR2 SAAADI. The CDR3 is made up of 14 amino acids. CDR3 nucleotides: TGCGCCAGCAGTGAAGTAGAGCTAAACACTGAAGCTTTCTTT. Translation gives CASSEVELNTEAFF.

V and J are TRBV6-5 and TRBJ1-3, with unresolved D. CDR1 is MNHEY, CDR2 SVGAGI, per germline. Trimming stripped 0 bases from V and 1 base from J, with 7 bases between. This CDR3 is built from 15 residues. The CDR3 spells CASSYSSVSGNTIYF. CDR3 nucleotide sequence: TGTGCCAGCAGTTACTCATCGGTGTCTGGAAACACCATATATTTT.

The chain employs TRBV11-3 and TRBJ2-1; the match to TRBD2 covers 8 bases. Germline V gives CDR1 SGHNT, CDR2 YENEEA. This CDR3 region has 15 residues. Unmatched junction bases numbered 9, after V lost 5 bases and J lost 6 bases. In DNA, the CDR3 is TGTGCCAGCAGCCTTAGCGGGACGGGGGGCAATGAGCAGTTCTTC. Protein sequence: CASSLSGTGGNEQFF.

This clone has a single count. This rearrangement joins TRBV6-4 to TRBJ1-1, with a weak D call TRBD1 (5 bases). There are 13 residues in the CDR3. Germline loops: CDR1 MRHNA, CDR2 SNTAGT. Trimming shortened V by 3 bases and J by 5 bases, and 10 bases separated the two germline ends. The CDR3 nucleotides read TGTGCCAGCAGTGATAGGGAGGGGACTGAAGCTTTCTTT. Translated, it gives CASSDREGTEAFF.

Only a few counts were recorded for this clone. The genes are TRBV5-1 and TRBJ2-7; TRBD1 matches at 9 bases. J gave up 0 bases and V 2 bases, and 3 bases lay outside the gene matches. This CDR3 is built from 15 residues. In germline, CDR1 is SGHRS, CDR2 YFSETQ. CDR3 coding DNA: TGCGCCAGCAGCTTCACAGGGGGCGTCTCCTACGAGCAGTACTTC. Amino acids: CASSFTGGVSYEQYF.

The gene calls are TRBV6-5 and TRBJ1-2, with 10 bases that match TRBD1. J was trimmed by 4 bases and V by 5 bases; bases with no gene match: 7. The CDR3 is 15 residues long. Germline V gene sequence: CDR1 MNHEY, CDR2 SVGAGI. The CDR3 bases are TGTGCCAGCAGTACGCGGACAGGGGGAAGCTATGGCTACACCTTC. This sequence encodes CASSTRTGGSYGYTF.

This chain connects TRBV29-1 to TRBJ2-3; D is possibly TRBD2 (6 bases). Germline V CDR1 and CDR2: SQVTM, ANQGSEA. With 5 bases removed from V and 1 base from J, the gap between germline ends came to 16 bases. This CDR3 comprises 15 residues. The CDR3 nucleotides are TGCAGCGTTCTATCGGTCCGGAGGGGCACAGATACGCAGTATTTT. Its protein product is CSVLSVRRGTDTQYF.

This clone was detected only a few times. The V and J genes are TRBV6-5 and TRBJ1-3; 9 bases align to TRBD1. Germline CDR1 MNHEY, CDR2 SVGAGI. The CDR3 consists of 14 residues. J gave up 4 bases and V 3 bases, and 1 base lay outside the gene matches. CDR3 in amino acids: CASSYTGGGNTIYF. The CDR3 DNA is TGTGCCAGCAGTTATACAGGGGGCGGAAACACCATATATTTT.

This clone was detected a few times. The chain is built from TRBV11-2 and TRBJ1-1; D is possibly TRBD1 (6 bases). Per the germline V gene, CDR1 is SGHAT and CDR2 is FQNNGV. CDR3 length: 14 residues. V was clipped by 5 bases and J by 5 bases, with 15 bases between them. CDR3 residues: CASSLLRTETEAFF. In nucleotides, the CDR3 is TGTGCCAGCAGCCTACTTAGGACAGAAACTGAAGCTTTCTTT.

The CDR3 bases are TGTGCCAGTAGTGATGGCGCGTTAACGGGAGCCAATGAGCAGTTCTTC. Translated, it gives CASSDGALTGANEQFF. The chain recombines TRBV19 with TRBJ2-1, with TRBD2 as a possible D gene (6 bases). Germline lookup yields CDR1 LNHDA and CDR2 SQIVND (reference sequence). V gave up 5 bases and J gave up 6 bases, with 20 bases separating them. There are 16 residues in the CDR3.

The genes are TRBV27 and TRBJ2-3; weak D call: TRBD2 (6 bases). Trimming stripped 3 bases from V and 3 bases from J, with 13 bases between. This CDR3 is built from 15 residues. Germline V CDR1 and CDR2: MNHEY, SMNVEV (reference sequence). CDR3 nucleotides: TGTGCCAGCAGTTTTGTTCGGGGGATGACAGATACGCAGTATTTT. This translates into CASSFVRGMTDTQYF.

V gene TRBV7-3 combines with J gene TRBJ2-1, with 10 bases aligning to TRBD2. The CDR3 has 17 residues. Germline assignment: CDR1 SGHTA and CDR2 FQGTGA. Germline trimming cut 4 bases from V and 6 bases from J; bases unmatched to any gene: 12. CDR3 sequence (DNA): TGTGCCAGCAGCTCAGGTCGGGGGCTAGCGGGGGCCAATGAGCAGTTCTTC. Translated, it gives CASSSGRGLAGANEQFF.

This clone was observed a few times. The J gene is TRBJ1-2, the V gene TRBV7-9, with 8 bases aligning to TRBD1. CDR3 length: 15 amino acids. CDR1 is SEHNR and CDR2 is FQNEAQ in the germline V gene (reference sequence). With V trimmed by 2 bases and J by 2 bases, 4 bases remained unmatched. CDR3 in amino acids: CASSLLDRANYGYTF. CDR3 nucleotides: TGTGCCAGCAGCTTATTGGACAGGGCAAACTATGGCTACACCTTC.

The DNA of the CDR3 is TGTGCCAGCAGTCTGCGGGGACAGAACTCCTACGAGCAGTACTTC. The encoded protein is CASSLRGQNSYEQYF. The chain is built from TRBV2 and TRBJ2-5, with D possibly matching TRBD1 (7 bases). The DNA end lines up better with TRBJ2-7; the J call may be wrong. Looked up from germline, CDR1 is SNHLY and CDR2 is FYNNEI. The length of the CDR3 is 15 residues.

The V and J genes are TRBV5-6 and TRBJ2-7; 9 bases are a match to TRBD1. This CDR3 region has 16 residues. V lost 0 bases and J lost 4; bases outside the gene matches: 8. From germline, CDR1 is SGHDT and CDR2 YYEEEE. The CDR3 protein is CASSLGGQGNGYEQYF. The CDR3 DNA follows: TGTGCCAGCAGCTTGGGTGGACAGGGGAACGGATACGAGCAGTACTTC. Full variable domain (remainder filled in from reference TRBV5-6 and TRBJ2-7): DAGVTQSPTHLIKTRGQQVTLRCSPKSGHDTVSWYQQALGQGPQFIFQYYEEEERQRGNFPDRFSGHQFPNYSSELNVNALLLGDSALYLCASSLGGQGNGYEQYFGPGTRLTVT.

The chain employs TRBV20-1 and TRBJ2-1; D ambiguous. Germline-derived CDR1 and CDR2 are DFQATT and SNEGSKA (reference sequence). Trimming took 7 bases from V and 5 from J, leaving 9 bases between them. CDR3 length: 11 residues. The CDR3 DNA reads as TGCAGTGAACTGCAAAACAATGAGCAGTTCTTC. Encoded protein: CSELQNNEQFF.

The chain joins TRBV25-1 to TRBJ1-5; possibly TRBD1 for D (5 bases). This CDR3 is built from 15 residues. Trimming shortened V by 6 bases and J by 4 bases, and 16 bases separated the two germline ends. The V gene's germline CDR1 is MGHDK and CDR2 SYGVNS. The CDR3 protein is CASRAAGGSNQPQHF. The CDR3 nucleotides are TGTGCCAGCAGGGCCGCGGGGGGAAGTAATCAGCCCCAGCATTTT.

This chain uses TRBV4-1 with TRBJ2-1, with TRBD1 identical over 8 bases. The CDR3 spans 15 residues. V lost 4 bases and J lost 0; bases outside the gene matches: 2. The germline gives CDR1 MGHRA, CDR2 YSYEKL. This CDR3 is CASSLDRASYNEQFF. The CDR3 DNA sequence: TGCGCCAGCAGCCTGGACAGGGCCTCCTACAATGAGCAGTTCTTC.

The chain couples TRBV7-9 to TRBJ1-2; 8 bases agree with TRBD1. With V trimmed by 4 bases and J by 6 bases, 4 bases remained unmatched. Germline V lookup: CDR1 SEHNR, CDR2 FQNEAQ (reference sequence). The CDR3 is 13 residues long. The CDR3 DNA follows: TGTGCCAGCAGCTGGGCAGGGGGCAATGGCTACACCTTC. This gives the protein CASSWAGGNGYTF.

The chain has TRBV7-9 and TRBJ2-2; D is unclear. The CDR3 length is 14 residues. Germline CDR1 reads SEHNR; CDR2 reads FQNEAQ (reference sequence). The V end was cut by 5 bases, the J end by 6 bases, with 13 bases between. The CDR3 is CASSPSGRSGELFF. In DNA, the CDR3 is TGTGCCAGCAGCCCCTCTGGGCGCTCCGGGGAGCTGTTTTTT.

J is TRBJ2-7 and V is TRBV30; 7 bases map to TRBD2. This CDR3 has 14 amino acids. Germline assignment: CDR1 GTSNPN and CDR2 SVGIG (reference sequence). Trimming at V came to 0 bases and at J to 3 bases, leaving 5 bases not matched to a gene. The CDR3 coding sequence is TGTGCCTGGAGTGTTTCGGGAGGAGGCTACGAGCAGTACTTC. This translates into CAWSVSGGGYEQYF.

This chain links TRBV10-1 with TRBJ2-1; possible D gene TRBD2, 5 bases. The germline gives CDR1 WNHNN, CDR2 SYGVQD (reference sequence). With 6 bases removed from V and 2 bases from J, the gap between germline ends came to 8 bases. The CDR3 extends over 13 amino acids. CDR3 coding DNA: TGCGCCAGCAGCCCGGGAACCTACAATGAGCAGTTCTTC. This gives the protein CASSPGTYNEQFF.

There are a few counts of this clone. The chain carries TRBV5-4 and TRBJ1-1; 7 bases fit TRBD1. In germline, CDR1 is SGHNT, CDR2 YYREEE (reference sequence). Trimming at V came to 0 bases and at J to 4 bases, leaving 3 bases not matched to a gene. The CDR3 loop spans 14 amino acids. The CDR3 DNA is TGTGCCAGCAGCTTGGCGGCAGGGGGCACTGAAGCTTTCTTT. Its translation is CASSLAAGGTEAFF.

V and J are TRBV12-5 and TRBJ1-2; D is undetermined. Germline CDR1 reads LGHNT; CDR2 reads FRNRAP. The CDR3 spans 14 residues. V lost 3 bases, J lost 4 bases, and 12 bases lay in between. The CDR3 nucleotides are TGTGCTAGTGGTTTCTTCGGGAGTAGCTATGGCTACACCTTC. Its translation: CASGFFGSSYGYTF.

The rearrangement uses TRBV5-1 and TRBJ1-2; D gene ambiguous. The V and J ends lost 6 bases and 6 bases respectively, with 15 bases between them. Germline V gene data show CDR1 as SGHRS and CDR2 as YFSETQ. This CDR3 comprises 13 residues. The CDR3 nucleotides read TGCGCCAGCACCGGAGGAGGGTCGGATGGCTACACCTTC. Amino acids: CASTGGGSDGYTF.

The chain uses TRBV30 and TRBJ1-3, with no clear D. The CDR3 is 14 residues long. Germline CDR1 is GTSNPN and CDR2 is SVGIG (reference sequence). Trimming took 5 bases from V and 0 from J, leaving 11 bases between them. CDR3 coding DNA: TGTGCCTGGGAATCCCGAGCCTCTGGAAACACCATATATTTT. Translating gives CAWESRASGNTIYF. Filled out from reference TRBV30 and TRBJ1-3, the complete variable domain reads SQTIHQWPATLVQPVGSPLSLECTVEGTSNPNLYWYRQAAGRGLQLLFYSVGIGQISSEVPQNLSASRPQDRQFILSSKKLLLSDSGFYLCAWESRASGNTIYFGEGSWLTVV.